The sequence of this TCR beta chain was determined in a study of CD8 T cells in Susac syndrome. CDR1 and CDR2 (germline): GTSNPN, SVGIG (reference sequence). This CDR3 is built from 13 residues. V dropped 0 bases and J dropped 7 bases, with 12 bases sitting between them. Random hexamers were used to reverse transcribe an amount of roughly 0.45 to 1 ug RNA. The method of amplification for TCR beta CDR3 was immunoSEQ multiplex PCR, covering 54 Vbeta and 13 Jbeta. MiXCR was run by TCRdb on the immunoSEQ multiplex PCR reads, yielding one entry per CDR3 protein. The sample carries some 400,000 distinct CDR3 sequences, approximately 89% recorded once. While CD8+ and CD4+ T cells were isolated negatively, TEMRA cells were enriched by FACS.

The genes are TRBV30 and TRBJ1-1; D is perhaps TRBD1 (6 bases). This receptor was identified in a human donor with multiple sclerosis. The sequencing sample was made of CD8+ T cells from PBMCs. The chain's CDR3 is CAWSVGQTFEAFF. DNA for the CDR3: TGTGCCTGGAGTGTAGGACAGACGTTTGAAGCTTTCTTT.